What follows describes a single T cell receptor beta chain. Its antigen remains unknown. Sequence at one end of the junction differs from germline and may be a read error. This entry comes from a study of T cell repertoires in cytomegalovirus infection. Study at large: CMV epitopes that were recently identified and HLA-C-restricted were used alongside well-studied HLA-B-restricted ones. Indicated by public TCR beta signatures were CMV infection and matching HLA type. Whole-study findings and limits: Clonotypes of TCR beta that were HLA-C-restricted and CMV-specific dominated the ex vivo response.

TCRdb fed the reads into MiXCR, producing one record per CDR3 protein. The table lists approximately 1,000,000 distinct CDR3 sequences, approximately 31% of them singletons. The CDR3 length is 13 residues. In germline, CDR1 is MGHRA, CDR2 YSYEKL. V gene TRBV4-1 combines with J gene TRBJ2-1; D gene ambiguous. This TCR was sampled from a human donor in good health (CMV status not recorded). Some clones in this sample may be carry-over from other donors' samples. The sequenced sample was cultured CD8+ T cells from PBMCs, obtained from culture after CMV antigen stimulation. CDR3 amino acids: CASGQDRRLEHFF. The CDR3 coding sequence is TGCGCCAGCGGCCAAGATAGGAGACTTGAGCACTTCTTC.